The 14 T cell receptor beta chains below come from one sample, sequenced in a study of beta chain features in type 1 diabetes. Reverse transcription of all isolated RNA meant that expressed TCRB transcripts were sequenced. TCRdb's copy holds only in-frame clones and misses some; the assay was immunoSEQ multiplex PCR. The repertoire holds roughly 45,000 clones, approximately 48% seen once, with 0.25% in the top ten. What was sequenced was stem cell memory CD4+ T cells from blood. The receptors were gathered from a woman aged 25 to 45 in good health.

This clone was detected a few times. The V and J genes are TRBV7-9 and TRBJ2-1, with TRBD2 matching 14 bases. The CDR3 totals 16 residues. Germline assignment: CDR1 SEHNR and CDR2 FQNEAQ (reference sequence). The J segment lost 4 bases and the V segment lost 5 bases, leaving 4 bases of the junction unmatched. Written as DNA, the CDR3 is TGTGCCAGCAGCGGTGGACTAGCGGGAGGATACAATGAGCAGTTCTTC. Protein sequence: CASSGGLAGGYNEQFF.

The chain carries TRBV4-2 and TRBJ2-5; 7 nucleotides match TRBD2. The CDR3 contains 16 residues. Per germline, CDR1 LGHNA and CDR2 YNFKEQ. V was clipped by 0 bases and J by 2 bases; unmatched bases: 6. CDR3 coding DNA: TGTGCCAGCAGCCAAGAGGGACTACTGGGGCAAGAGACCCAGTACTTC. Translating it yields CASSQEGLLGQETQYF.

This clone came up a few times. This chain uses TRBV29-1 with TRBJ2-3; TRBD1 aligns across 10 bases. J lost 8 bases, V lost 5 bases, and 7 bases had no gene match. Germline V gene lookup returns CDR1 SQVTM and CDR2 ANQGSEA. CDR3 length: 13 residues. The CDR3 region has the DNA TGCAGCGTTTCCGACAGGGGGCGAGGTACGCAGTATTTT. It translates to CSVSDRGRGTQYF.

This chain's CDR3 is CASSHLAGNTDTQYF. The CDR3 nucleotides are TGTGCCAGCAGCCATCTAGCGGGGAACACAGATACGCAGTATTTT. The gene calls are TRBV7-2 and TRBJ2-3; 9 bases are a match to TRBD2. CDR1 and CDR2 (germline): SGHTA, FQGNSA. This CDR3 is built from 15 residues. J was trimmed by 2 bases and V by 5 bases; bases with no gene match: 5.

The chain is built from TRBV9 and TRBJ1-2, with 9 bases fitting TRBD1. This CDR3 has 14 amino acids. J lost 7 bases, V lost 2 bases, and 6 bases had no gene match. Germline V gives CDR1 SGDLS, CDR2 YYNGEE. The CDR3 region has the DNA TGTGCCAGCAGCGTTCGGGACAGGGACGGTGGCTACACCTTC. Translating it yields CASSVRDRDGGYTF.

The chain couples TRBV28 to TRBJ2-7, with TRBD1 matching over 7 bases. The CDR3 extends over 12 amino acids. Per germline, CDR1 MDHEN and CDR2 SYDVKM. The V gene end was trimmed by 6 bases and the J gene end by 3 bases; junction bases not matched to a gene: 2. CDR3 region: CASSRTGYEQYF. CDR3 coding DNA: TGTGCCAGCAGCCGGACAGGCTACGAGCAGTACTTC.

This clone has just a few counts. The CDR3 region is CASSQVSPSSYEQYF. The CDR3 bases are TGTGCCAGCAGCCAAGTTTCCCCTAGCTCCTACGAGCAGTACTTC. The genes are TRBV4-2 and TRBJ2-7; D remains ambiguous. The V gene lost 1 base and the J gene lost 0 bases, with 10 bases spanning the gap. Germline loops: CDR1 LGHNA, CDR2 YNFKEQ. CDR3 size: 15 residues.

CDR3 sequence reads: CASSERLYSGANVLTF. The CDR3 region has the DNA TGTGCCAGCAGTGAGAGGCTGTACTCTGGGGCCAACGTCCTGACTTTC. The chain employs TRBV6-1 and TRBJ2-6, with unresolved D. The CDR3 is 16 amino acids. Germline V gives CDR1 MNHNS, CDR2 SASEGT. Trimming removed 3 bases at V and 0 bases at J, with 9 bases between.

This clone was counted a few times. This rearrangement joins TRBV5-1 to TRBJ1-4, with 9 bases matching TRBD1. J was trimmed by 3 bases and V by 4 bases; bases with no gene match: 7. This CDR3 has 16 amino acids. From germline, CDR1 is SGHRS and CDR2 YFSETQ. CDR3 bases: TGCGCCAGCAGCCGGGGGACAGGGAGGCCTAATGAAAAACTGTTTTTT. It encodes CASSRGTGRPNEKLFF.

The chain links TRBV30 to TRBJ2-1; possibly TRBD1 for D (5 bases). The CDR3 consists of 14 residues. V was cut by 4 bases and J by 0 bases, with 10 bases left in between. CDR1 and CDR2 (germline): GTSNPN, SVGIG (reference sequence). In DNA form, the CDR3 reads TGTGCCTGGACCCCGGACAACTCCTACAATGAGCAGTTCTTC. It translates to CAWTPDNSYNEQFF.

Only a few counts were recorded for this clone. The V gene is TRBV14, the J gene TRBJ2-2; 7 bases are shared with TRBD1. Unmatched junction bases numbered 7, after V lost 4 bases and J lost 5 bases. The germline gives CDR1 SGHDN, CDR2 FVKESK. This CDR3 has 15 amino acids. DNA of the CDR3: TGTGCCAGCAGCCTCCGACAGGGAATTACCGGGGAGCTGTTTTTT. This sequence encodes CASSLRQGITGELFF.

The chain uses TRBV18 and TRBJ1-5; perhaps TRBD1 as D (5 bases). V lost 2 bases, J lost 3 bases, and 11 bases lay in between. In germline, CDR1 is KGHSH, CDR2 LQKENI. This CDR3 is 15 amino acids long. The CDR3 bases are TGTGCCAGCTCACCAGCCAGGGAGGTCAATCAGCCCCAGCATTTT. It translates to CASSPAREVNQPQHF.

The J gene is TRBJ1-2, the V gene TRBV29-1; D might be TRBD1 (6 bases). The CDR3 has 14 amino acids. Trimming took off 7 bases at V and 0 bases at J, with 15 bases between the two ends. In germline, CDR1 is SQVTM, CDR2 ANQGSEA. The CDR3 DNA sequence: TGCAGCGGTGGGGGGGCAGCTCCTAACTATGGCTACACCTTC. Translation: CSGGGAAPNYGYTF.

In DNA, the CDR3 is TGTGCCAGCAGCCGCGGGACTAGCGGGAGTAAATCGGAGACCCAGTACTTC. Its translation is CASSRGTSGSKSETQYF. The rearrangement joins TRBV7-8 to TRBJ2-5; 14 bases are a match to TRBD2. The CDR3 totals 17 residues. The germline CDR1 and CDR2 sequences are SGHVS and FQNEAQ. The J segment lost 5 bases and the V segment lost 5 bases, leaving 10 bases of the junction unmatched.